The entry below gives a single TCR beta chain sequence along with its context. The entry originates in a study of blood T cell repertoires in COVID-19. Method: immunoSEQ multiplex PCR; TCRdb's copy keeps in-frame clones and lacks some. The sample contains about 320,000 clones, around 82% of which appear only once. Germline assignment: CDR1 ENHRY and CDR2 SYGVKD. The CDR3 has 13 residues. The V gene lost 11 bases and the J gene lost 7 bases, with 20 bases spanning the gap. This clonotype originated in a woman in her fifties or sixties with acute or convalescent COVID-19. The chain couples TRBV10-3 to TRBJ1-2, with D unresolved. The sample taken for sequencing was peripheral blood. The CDR3 DNA follows: TGTGCCGCCCATCAGGCGGGGTCTCTTGGCTACACCTTC. It translates to CAAHQAGSLGYTF.